These T cell receptor beta chains were read from a single sample in a study of OX40 agonist ivuxolimab in advanced cancers. Generated by immunoSEQ multiplex PCR, the TCRdb table keeps only in-frame clones and is missing some. This sample has about 73,000 clones, with 86% found just once. Material: CD4+ or CD8+ T cells sorted from blood, obtained in a trial of the OX40 agonist ivuxolimab. All receptors derive from an adult with an advanced solid tumor such as melanoma, head and neck, liver or kidney cancer. Both conserved end residues are part of each CDR3. The order of the fields is V gene, clone size, D gene, J gene, CDR3 protein, CDR3 DNA. The D gene is left open where the match is weak. Rows may omit the clone size; those that give it use once, few, many or a size class.

>TRBV28|once|.|TRBJ1-2
CASSSEGHRAYGYTF
TGTGCCAGCAGTTCCGAGGGCCACAGGGCCTATGGCTACACCTTC
>TRBV28|.|.|TRBJ2-3
CASSPRDPGTDTQYF
TGTGCCAGCAGCCCCAGGGATCCGGGGACAGATACGCAGTATTTT
>TRBV19|.|.|TRBJ1-4
CASSREATNEKLFF
TGTGCCAGTAGTAGAGAGGCAACTAATGAAAAACTGTTTTTT
>TRBV11-3|.|.|TRBJ2-2
CASSRNTGELFF
TGTGCCAGCAGCAGGAACACCGGGGAGCTGTTTTTT
>TRBV4-1|.|.|TRBJ1-2
CASSPVGRNYGYTF
TGCGCCAGCAGCCCCGTTGGACGGAACTATGGCTACACCTTC
>TRBV28|.|.|TRBJ1-6
CASSSLSFNSPLHF
TGTGCCAGCAGCTCACTCTCTTTTAATTCACCCCTCCACTTT
>TRBV19|.|.|TRBJ1-1
CASRPAVQGSTEAFF
TGTGCCAGTAGACCCGCCGTCCAGGGGAGCACTGAAGCTTTCTTT
>TRBV10-2|once|TRBD1|TRBJ1-2
CASRFRTGGDGYTF
TGCGCCAGCAGGTTCAGGACAGGGGGAGATGGCTACACCTTC
>TRBV7-9|.|.|TRBJ2-2
CASSLATTGELFF
TGTGCCAGCAGCTTAGCAACCACCGGGGAGCTGTTTTTT
>TRBV9|.|TRBD1|TRBJ2-5
CASSIDGTGVRETQYF
TGTGCCAGCAGCATAGATGGGACAGGGGTCCGGGAGACCCAGTACTTC
>TRBV6-5|.|.|TRBJ2-5
CASSPVGTQETQYF
TGTGCCAGCAGCCCCGTAGGGACACAAGAGACCCAGTACTTC
>TRBV28|.|TRBD1|TRBJ1-2
CASSLGGQGTNYGYTF
TGTGCCAGCAGTTTAGGGGGACAGGGGACTAACTATGGCTACACCTTC
>TRBV7-8|few|.|TRBJ2-3
CASSFSVSTDTQYF
TGTGCCAGCAGCTTTAGCGTTAGCACAGATACGCAGTATTTT
>TRBV19|.|TRBD2|TRBJ2-7
CASSPPGGNLGEQYF
TGTGCCAGTAGTCCGCCGGGAGGGAACTTAGGCGAGCAGTACTTC
>TRBV9|.|TRBD1|TRBJ2-2
CASSARQGANTGELFF
TGTGCCAGCAGCGCCCGACAGGGGGCGAACACCGGGGAGCTGTTTTTT
>TRBV6-1|once|.|TRBJ2-1
CAGGGKRSSYNEQFF
TGTGCCGGAGGGGGTAAACGCAGCTCCTACAATGAGCAGTTCTTC
>TRBV5-4|.|TRBD2|TRBJ2-3
CASSRRTSGRASTDTQYF
TGTGCCAGCAGCCGTCGGACTAGCGGGAGAGCTAGCACAGATACGCAGTATTTT
>TRBV10-3|.|.|TRBJ2-2
CAISESENTGELFF
TGTGCCATCAGTGAGTCGGAGAACACCGGGGAGCTGTTTTTT
>TRBV10-3|.|.|TRBJ1-2
CAISETQEKYGYTF
TGTGCCATCAGTGAGACACAGGAGAAGTATGGCTACACCTTC
>TRBV4-1|.|TRBD2|TRBJ2-3
CASSLGTSGGIGTDTQYF
TGCGCCAGCAGCCTTGGGACTAGCGGGGGGATCGGCACAGATACGCAGTATTTT
>TRBV18|.|.|TRBJ1-4
CASAGGQSEKLFF
TGTGCCAGCGCGGGTGGGCAGAGTGAAAAACTGTTTTTT
>TRBV30|.|.|TRBJ1-4
CAWLQGQATNEKLFF
TGTGCCTGGTTACAAGGTCAGGCAACTAATGAAAAACTGTTTTTT
>TRBV5-3|.|.|TRBJ1-6
CARSLAANPIHSPLHF
TGTGCCAGAAGCTTGGCCGCGAACCCGATACATTCACCCCTCCACTTT
>TRBV28|.|.|TRBJ1-2
CASSFSTGLGYTF
TGTGCCAGCAGTTTCTCCACAGGGCTTGGCTACACCTTC
>TRBV9|.|.|TRBJ1-1
CASSEGQNTEAFF
TGTGCCAGCAGCGAGGGACAGAACACTGAAGCTTTCTTT
>TRBV4-2|.|TRBD2|TRBJ2-2
CASSQHSGRATTGELFF
TGTGCCAGCAGCCAACACAGCGGGAGGGCCACCACCGGGGAGCTGTTTTTT
>TRBV28|once|.|TRBJ2-1
CASSPEYMSSYNEQFF
TGTGCCAGCTCCCCTGAATATATGAGCTCCTACAATGAGCAGTTCTTC
>TRBV2|.|.|TRBJ2-7
CASRVTGYEQYF
TGTGCCAGCAGGGTTACAGGGTACGAGCAGTACTTC
>TRBV7-7|.|.|TRBJ2-3
CASSLSGGTDTQYF
TGTGCTAGCAGCTTATCGGGAGGCACAGATACGCAGTATTTT
>TRBV6-5|.|.|TRBJ2-7
CASSYRELYEQYF
TGTGCCAGCAGTTACCGGGAGCTATACGAGCAGTACTTC
>TRBV5-5|.|TRBD1|TRBJ1-2
CASSLGQGAYGYTF
TGTGCCAGCAGCTTGGGGCAGGGGGCCTATGGCTACACCTTC
>TRBV6-4|.|TRBD2|TRBJ2-1
CASSDTSGRREQFF
TGTGCCAGCAGTGATACTAGCGGGAGACGTGAGCAGTTCTTC
>TRBV6-1|few|.|TRBJ1-2
CASSASTSGGYGYTF
TGTGCCAGCAGTGCCTCTACTAGCGGCGGCTATGGCTACACCTTC
>TRBV30|.|.|TRBJ1-6
CAWSRAPTRNSPLHF
TGTGCCTGGAGTCGGGCACCCACGCGTAATTCACCCCTCCACTTT
>TRBV6-6|.|.|TRBJ1-1
CASSWRGTEAFF
TGTGCCAGCAGTTGGCGTGGCACTGAAGCTTTCTTT
>TRBV5-1|.|.|TRBJ2-5
CASSLVGDLETQYF
TGCGCCAGCAGCTTGGTTGGGGACTTAGAGACCCAGTACTTC
>TRBV5-1|once|TRBD1|TRBJ2-5
CASSLFTGGLETQYF
TGCGCCAGCAGCTTGTTCACAGGGGGCCTAGAGACCCAGTACTTC
>TRBV28|.|TRBD2|TRBJ2-3
CASSIAGVSGDTQYF
TGTGCCAGCAGCATAGCGGGAGTTAGTGGAGATACGCAGTATTTT
>TRBV5-1|.|.|TRBJ1-3
CASSLGGNPGDTIYF
TGCGCCAGCAGCTTGGGAGGGAACCCAGGGGACACCATATATTTT
>TRBV5-1|.|.|TRBJ2-5
CASSLAPGAGVQETQYF
TGCGCCAGCAGCTTGGCCCCGGGGGCGGGAGTACAAGAGACCCAGTACTTC
>TRBV19|.|TRBD2|TRBJ2-7
CASSTDGTSGYEQYF
TGTGCCAGTAGTACAGACGGGACTAGCGGCTACGAGCAGTACTTC
>TRBV7-8|.|.|TRBJ2-1
CASSSSVRSSYNEQFF
TGTGCCAGCAGCTCGTCTGTGCGGAGCTCCTACAATGAGCAGTTCTTC
>TRBV28|.|.|TRBJ1-2
CASSSGGAGLDYGYTF
TGTGCCAGCAGTTCCGGAGGAGCCGGGCTCGACTATGGCTACACCTTC
>TRBV6-1|.|.|TRBJ2-7
CASKEGRDEQYF
TGTGCCAGCAAGGAGGGTCGCGACGAGCAGTACTTC
>TRBV28|.|.|TRBJ2-7
CASSPGTVSSYEQYF
TGTGCCAGCAGTCCCGGGACGGTCAGCTCCTACGAGCAGTACTTC
>TRBV6-1|.|.|TRBJ1-1
CASSDPSTEAFF
TGTGCCAGCAGTGATCCATCTACTGAAGCTTTCTTT
>TRBV9|.|TRBD1|TRBJ2-5
CASSSPGGGETQYF
TGTGCCAGCAGCTCGCCAGGGGGCGGGGAGACCCAGTACTTC
>TRBV5-1|.|.|TRBJ2-5
CASSLGSEETQYF
TGCGCCAGCAGCTTAGGCAGTGAAGAGACCCAGTACTTC
>TRBV28|.|.|TRBJ2-7
CASSLGAPYEQYF
TGTGCCAGCAGTTTGGGGGCACCTTACGAGCAGTACTTC
>TRBV2|.|TRBD1|TRBJ1-6
CASSLQGANNSPLHF
TGTGCCAGCAGCCTACAGGGGGCCAATAATTCACCCCTCCACTTT
>TRBV7-2|.|TRBD1|TRBJ1-5
CASSLEPGGYQPQHF
TGTGCCAGCAGCTTAGAGCCAGGGGGATATCAGCCCCAGCATTTT
>TRBV7-2|.|.|TRBJ1-1
CASSLDGRVNTEAFF
TGTGCCAGCAGCCTCGACGGGCGGGTGAACACTGAAGCTTTCTTT
>TRBV19|.|.|TRBJ2-5
CASRRWTQETQYF
TGTGCCAGCCGACGATGGACCCAAGAGACCCAGTACTTC
>TRBV6-1|.|TRBD1|TRBJ2-7
CASTPGTVHSYEQYF
TGTGCCAGCACCCCTGGGACAGTTCACTCCTACGAGCAGTACTTC